This T cell receptor (beta chain) was captured in a study of cytomegalovirus exposure and HLA in healthy donors. Broader study findings: A subsequent analysis found that TCR clusters from the first cohort also tended to co-occur in the approximately 130 validation repertoires, with approximately 95% of cluster scores above 0. Most TCR sequences showed up rarely, but some public TCRs showed up in many donors. Confirmation in vitro established that a few CMV-associated chains were specific for CMV antigens. Researchers catalogued some 160 TCR beta chains as cytomegalovirus-associated.

Here immunoSEQ multiplex PCR was the method, and the copy in TCRdb shows in-frame clones only, minus some. This table holds 110,000 to 150,000 clones, roughly nine tenths found once. With 6 bases clipped from V and 0 bases from J, the junction kept 8 bases outside the gene matches. CDR1 MNHNY and CDR2 SVGAGI come from the germline V gene (reference sequence). This CDR3 has 16 amino acids. Details on this clone: Its antigen is unidentified.

Sequences were obtained from PBMCs. The TCR sequence derives from a man in his late teens or twenties in good health and CMV-seronegative. V usage is TRBV6-6 and J usage is TRBJ1-3; 7 positions agree with TRBD1. CDR3 sequence reads: CASRGNRGSSGNTIYF. CDR3 DNA: TGTGCCAGCAGGGGGAACAGGGGAAGCTCTGGAAACACCATATATTTT.